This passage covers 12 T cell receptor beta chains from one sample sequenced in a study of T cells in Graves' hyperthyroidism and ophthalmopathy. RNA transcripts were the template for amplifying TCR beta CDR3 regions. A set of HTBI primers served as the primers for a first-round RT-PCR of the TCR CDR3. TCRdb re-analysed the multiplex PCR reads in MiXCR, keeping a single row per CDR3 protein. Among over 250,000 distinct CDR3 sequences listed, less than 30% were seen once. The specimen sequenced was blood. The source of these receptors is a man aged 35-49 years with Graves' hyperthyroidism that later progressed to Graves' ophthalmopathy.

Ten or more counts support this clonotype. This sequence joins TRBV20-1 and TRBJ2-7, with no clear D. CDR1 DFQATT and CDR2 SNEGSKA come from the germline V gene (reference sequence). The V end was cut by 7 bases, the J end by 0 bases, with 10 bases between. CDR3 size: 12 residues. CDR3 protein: CSVGQSSYEQYF. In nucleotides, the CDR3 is TGCAGTGTGGGCCAGAGCTCCTACGAGCAGTACTTC.

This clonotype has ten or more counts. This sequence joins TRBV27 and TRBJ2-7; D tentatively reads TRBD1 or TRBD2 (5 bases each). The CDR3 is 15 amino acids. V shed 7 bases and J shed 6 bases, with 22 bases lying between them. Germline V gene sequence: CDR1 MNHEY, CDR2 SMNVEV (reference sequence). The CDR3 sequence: CASTKTPGTGFEQYF. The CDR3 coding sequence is TGTGCCAGCACCAAAACCCCTGGGACGGGGTTCGAGCAGTACTTC.

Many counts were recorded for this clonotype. CDR3 residues: CASMRDRGPVTEAFF. CDR3 DNA sequence: TGTGCCAGCATGAGGGACAGGGGGCCGGTCACTGAAGCTTTCTTT. The chain combines TRBV27 with TRBJ1-1; 12 bases are shared with TRBD1. The CDR3 contains 15 residues. V was clipped by 7 bases and J by 4 bases; unmatched bases: 7. Germline CDR1 and CDR2: MNHEY and SMNVEV (reference sequence).

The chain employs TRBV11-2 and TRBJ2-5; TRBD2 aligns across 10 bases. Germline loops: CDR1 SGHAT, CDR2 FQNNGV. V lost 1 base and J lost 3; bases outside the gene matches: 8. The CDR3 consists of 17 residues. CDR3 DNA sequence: TGTGCCAGCAGCTTAGTCCTAGCGGGAGCATTCAAAGAGACCCAGTACTTC. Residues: CASSLVLAGAFKETQYF.

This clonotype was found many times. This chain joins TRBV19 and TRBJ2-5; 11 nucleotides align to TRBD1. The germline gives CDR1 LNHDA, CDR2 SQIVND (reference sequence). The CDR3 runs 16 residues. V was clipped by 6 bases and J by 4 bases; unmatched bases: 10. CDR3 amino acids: CASRWTGGGDGETQYF. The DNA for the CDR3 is TGTGCCAGTAGGTGGACAGGGGGCGGTGATGGAGAGACCCAGTACTTC.

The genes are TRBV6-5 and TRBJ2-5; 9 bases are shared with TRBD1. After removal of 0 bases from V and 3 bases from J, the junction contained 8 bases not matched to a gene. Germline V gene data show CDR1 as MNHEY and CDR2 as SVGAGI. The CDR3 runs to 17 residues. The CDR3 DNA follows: TGTGCCAGCAGTTACTCGGGACAGGGAGACGGGAAAGAGACCCAGTACTTC. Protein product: CASSYSGQGDGKETQYF.

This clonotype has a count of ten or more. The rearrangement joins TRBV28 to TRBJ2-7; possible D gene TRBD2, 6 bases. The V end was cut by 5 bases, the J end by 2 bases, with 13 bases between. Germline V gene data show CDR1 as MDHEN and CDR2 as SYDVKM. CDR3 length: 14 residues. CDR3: CASSPRDFTYEQYF. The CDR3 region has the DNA TGTGCCAGCAGTCCACGGGACTTTACCTACGAGCAGTACTTC. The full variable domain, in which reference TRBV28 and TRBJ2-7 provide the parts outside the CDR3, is DVKVTQSSRYLVKRTGEKVFLECVQDMDHENMFWYRQDPGLGLRLIYFSYDVKMKEKGDIPEGYSVSREKKERFSLILESASTNQTSMYLCASSPRDFTYEQYFGPGTRLTVT.

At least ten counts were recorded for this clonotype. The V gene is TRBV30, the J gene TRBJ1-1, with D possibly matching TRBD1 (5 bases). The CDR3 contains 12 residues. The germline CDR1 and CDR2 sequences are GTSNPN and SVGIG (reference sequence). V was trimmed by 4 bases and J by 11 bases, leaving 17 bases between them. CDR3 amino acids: CAWTSAGLLAFF. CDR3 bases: TGTGCCTGGACTTCAGCGGGGCTTTTGGCTTTCTTT.

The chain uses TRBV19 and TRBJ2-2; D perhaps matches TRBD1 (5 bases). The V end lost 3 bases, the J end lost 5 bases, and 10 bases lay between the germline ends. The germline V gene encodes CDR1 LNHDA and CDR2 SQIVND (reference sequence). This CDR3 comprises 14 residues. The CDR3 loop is CASSMAGLTGELFF. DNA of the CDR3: TGTGCCAGTAGTATGGCAGGGTTAACCGGGGAGCTGTTTTTT.

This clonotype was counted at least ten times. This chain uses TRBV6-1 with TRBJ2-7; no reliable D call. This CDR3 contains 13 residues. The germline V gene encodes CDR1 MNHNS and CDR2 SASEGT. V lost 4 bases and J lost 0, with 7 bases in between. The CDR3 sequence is CASSGDLSYEQYF. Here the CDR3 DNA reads TGTGCCAGCAGTGGAGACCTCTCCTACGAGCAGTACTTC.

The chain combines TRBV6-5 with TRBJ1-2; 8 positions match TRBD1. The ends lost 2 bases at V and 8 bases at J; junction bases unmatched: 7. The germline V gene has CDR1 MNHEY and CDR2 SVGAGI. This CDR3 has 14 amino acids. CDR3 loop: CASSYRTGLYGYTF. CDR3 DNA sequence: TGTGCCAGCAGTTACCGGACAGGGCTTTACGGCTACACCTTC.

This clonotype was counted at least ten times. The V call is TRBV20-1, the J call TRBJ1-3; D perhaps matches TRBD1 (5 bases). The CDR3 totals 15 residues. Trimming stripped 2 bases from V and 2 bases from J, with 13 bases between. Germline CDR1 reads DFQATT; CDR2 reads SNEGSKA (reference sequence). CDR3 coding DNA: TGCAGTGCTAGACAGGGTTCCACACCTGGAAACACCATATATTTT. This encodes CSARQGSTPGNTIYF.